These T cell receptor beta chains were read from a single sample in a study of early T cells in non-severe SARS-CoV-2 infection. In TCRdb, the 5' RACE reads were re-called with MiXCR into one record per CDR3 protein. The sample yields tens of thousands of distinct CDR3 sequences, 14% seen once. The specimen was whole blood. These receptors all stem from an adult who was a healthcare worker with PCR-confirmed SARS-CoV-2 infection or an uninfected control (not recorded which). The CDR3 runs from the conserved cysteine through the conserved F or W. Fields, in order: clone size, CDR3 length, D gene, J gene, V gene, CDR3 DNA, CDR3 protein. D genes are given only for firm matches. For some rows the clone size is stated as once, few or many, or as a class when expanded; others skip it.

.	13	.	TRBJ2-7	TRBV5-1	TGCGCCAGCAGCTTGATCCTCGTGTCCGAGCAGTACTTC	CASSLILVSEQYF
.	15	.	TRBJ2-4	TRBV28	TGTGCCAGCAGCCATCCGCTAGCTCTCAAAAACATTCAGTACTTC	CASSHPLALKNIQYF
few	14	.	TRBJ1-3	TRBV12-3/TRBV12-4	TGTGCCAGCAGCACCCGGTCCTCTGGAAACACCATATATTTT	CASSTRSSGNTIYF
many	15	TRBD2	TRBJ2-1	TRBV20-1	TGCAGTGCTAGAACCGGGACTAGCTACTATGCTGAGCAGTTCTTC	CSARTGTSYYAEQFF
.	12	.	TRBJ2-3	TRBV29-1	TGCAGCGCTAAGGACGGCATGGATACGCAGTATTTT	CSAKDGMDTQYF
few	14	TRBD1	TRBJ1-2	TRBV28	TGTGCCAGCAGGATACAGGGGTCCGGCTACGGCTACACCTTC	CASRIQGSGYGYTF
few	15	.	TRBJ2-3	TRBV12-3/TRBV12-4	TGTGCCAGCAGTTTACGGCGGACTAACACAGATACGCAGTATTTT	CASSLRRTNTDTQYF
.	15	.	TRBJ1-5	TRBV19	TGTGCCAGTAGTATGGCCACAGGGATAAATCAGCCCCAGCATTTT	CASSMATGINQPQHF
.	15	TRBD1	TRBJ2-7	TRBV7-8	TGTGCCAGCAGCTTAGAAGCGGCAGGGGGATACGAGCAGTACTTC	CASSLEAAGGYEQYF
few	16	TRBD1	TRBJ1-1	TRBV23-1	TGCGCCAGCAGCCCCAACCTGGACAGGGGGAAGACTGAAGCTTTCTTT	CASSPNLDRGKTEAFF
few	15	.	TRBJ1-4	TRBV6-6	TGTGCCAGCAGGGGATTCACTGCAACTAATGAAAAACTGTTTTTT	CASRGFTATNEKLFF
many	15	TRBD1	TRBJ1-2	TRBV28	TGTGCCAGCAGTTTCCACGGACAGGGTACGGGTGGCTACACCTTC	CASSFHGQGTGGYTF
.	11	.	TRBJ1-1	TRBV12-3/TRBV12-4	TGTGCCAGTGAGTTGAACACTGAAGCTTTCTTT	CASELNTEAFF
.	14	.	TRBJ1-1	TRBV29-1	TGCAGCGTTTCATTTGCAGGAATCAACACTGAAGCTTTCTTT	CSVSFAGINTEAFF
many	16	TRBD2	TRBJ2-2	TRBV2	TGTGCCAGCAGTGCAGTAGCGGGATCCGGAACCGGGGAGCTGTTTTTT	CASSAVAGSGTGELFF
few	11	.	TRBJ2-5	TRBV27	TGTGCCAGCAGTTTCCTAGAGACCCAGTACTTC	CASSFLETQYF
few	15	.	TRBJ2-5	TRBV20-1	TGCAGTGCTAGGCGATCGACAGGTCGGTGGGAGACCCAGTACTTC	CSARRSTGRWETQYF
.	14	.	TRBJ2-1	TRBV5-1	TGCGCCAGCAGCTTGAGCAGGGTGGAAGATGAGCAGTTCTTC	CASSLSRVEDEQFF
.	12	.	TRBJ2-7	TRBV29-1	TGCAGCGTTGAAGTGCCGGGGAACGAGCAGTACTTC	CSVEVPGNEQYF
many	14	TRBD2	TRBJ2-1	TRBV20-1	TGCAGTGCTAGAGATCTAGCGGGGCGAGGGGTGCAGTTCTTC	CSARDLAGRGVQFF
few	16	TRBD1	TRBJ2-6	TRBV11-2	TGTGCCAGCAGCAAGCAGGGGGCAGCTGGGGCCAACGTCCTGACTTTC	CASSKQGAAGANVLTF
few	13	.	TRBJ1-2	TRBV20-1	TGCAGTGCTATCGAGGGAAGATCCTATGGCTACACCTTC	CSAIEGRSYGYTF
few	14	.	TRBJ1-1	TRBV12-3/TRBV12-4	TGTGCCAGCAGTTTATCGGCCAGTAACACTGAAGCTTTCTTT	CASSLSASNTEAFF
few	16	TRBD2	TRBJ2-3	TRBV27	TGTGCCAGCAGTTCCCGACTAGCCGTGACGGGAGATACGCAGTATTTT	CASSSRLAVTGDTQYF
once	15	TRBD1	TRBJ1-2	TRBV4-3	TGCGCCAGCAGCCCCGGACAGGGGCAGGGCTATGGCTACACCTTC	CASSPGQGQGYGYTF
.	12	.	TRBJ2-7	TRBV3-1	TGTGCCAGCAGCCAAGACCCGGGACTTCAGTACTTC	CASSQDPGLQYF
few	11	.	TRBJ2-1	TRBV6-2/TRBV6-3	TGTGCCAGCAAAAGAGTAAATGAGCAGTTCTTC	CASKRVNEQFF
few	12	.	TRBJ1-2	TRBV29-1	TGCAGCGTTGAATCGTCGGACTATGGCTACACCTTC	CSVESSDYGYTF
many	16	.	TRBJ2-3	TRBV7-8	TGTGCCAGCAGCTTAGGTTCACCCGGATCCACAGATACGCAGTATTTT	CASSLGSPGSTDTQYF
.	13	.	TRBJ1-2	TRBV12-3/TRBV12-4	TGTGCCAGCAGTTTACCTAATTGGAATGGCTACACCTTC	CASSLPNWNGYTF
once	16	TRBD1	TRBJ1-1	TRBV27	TGTGCCAGCAGTTTTGCGGCCCAGACAGGGGGCACTGAAGCTTTCTTT	CASSFAAQTGGTEAFF
.	17	TRBD1	TRBJ2-3	TRBV10-2	TGCGCCAGCCACATTTCCCCGGGACAGGGACCTCCAGATACGCAGTATTTT	CASHISPGQGPPDTQYF
many	15	TRBD1	TRBJ1-1	TRBV20-1	TGCAGTGCTAGAGATCAGGGGGGTATGAACACTGAAGCTTTCTTT	CSARDQGGMNTEAFF
few	15	.	TRBJ1-6	TRBV7-2	TGTGCCAGCAGCCCGCGGGACAATAATAATTCACCCCTCCACTTT	CASSPRDNNNSPLHF
many	13	.	TRBJ1-2	TRBV18	TGTGCCAGCTCCTCCGGTAGGGAAAATGGCTACACCTTC	CASSSGRENGYTF
many	13	.	TRBJ1-4	TRBV6-5	TGTGCCAGCAGACGGTCAACTAATGAAAAACTGTTTTTT	CASRRSTNEKLFF
.	14	.	TRBJ2-7	TRBV12-3/TRBV12-4	TGTGCCAGCAGTTTTGGTCTGGGCGGGTACGAGCAGTACTTC	CASSFGLGGYEQYF
few	15	.	TRBJ2-1	TRBV6-5	TGTGCCAGCAGTGATAGGTCAGGGGTGGTAAATGAGCAGTTCTTC	CASSDRSGVVNEQFF
few	16	TRBD2	TRBJ2-3	TRBV12-3/TRBV12-4	TGTGCCAGCAGTCCCGGACTAGCGGGGCGCACAGATACGCAGTATTTT	CASSPGLAGRTDTQYF
.	12	.	TRBJ1-1	TRBV7-9	TGTGCCAGCAGTGATATGAACACTGAAGCTTTCTTT	CASSDMNTEAFF
few	14	TRBD2	TRBJ2-1	TRBV6-1	TGTGCCAGCAGGTCTAGCGGGGGTTACAATGAGCAGTTCTTC	CASRSSGGYNEQFF
many	15	.	TRBJ1-1	TRBV7-9	TGTGCCAGCAGCTTTGGAGGGGAGGGGAACACTGAAGCTTTCTTT	CASSFGGEGNTEAFF
.	13	TRBD1	TRBJ1-2	TRBV20-1	TGCAGTGCTTCCAGGGGGACAGCACATGGCTACACCTTC	CSASRGTAHGYTF
.	16	.	TRBJ1-3	TRBV7-2	TGTGCCAGCAGCTATGACAGTTCAAAATCTGGAAACACCATATATTTT	CASSYDSSKSGNTIYF
few	12	.	TRBJ1-2	TRBV9	TGTGCCAGCAGCGTAGTGGGCTATGGCTACACCTTC	CASSVVGYGYTF
few	14	TRBD2	TRBJ2-1	TRBV29-1	TGCAGCGTTCTGGGGCGACTAGCGGGGAATGAGCAGTTCTTC	CSVLGRLAGNEQFF
.	14	.	TRBJ1-5	TRBV4-2	TGTGCCAGCAGCCAAGGGGAGGCGGGTCAGCCCCAGCATTTT	CASSQGEAGQPQHF
many	13	.	TRBJ2-7	TRBV6-1	TGTGCCAGCAAGAACCGACGCTCCTACGAGCAGTACTTC	CASKNRRSYEQYF
few	14	.	TRBJ1-5	TRBV11-2	TGTGCCAGCAGTCCAGACAGCAGAAATCCGCCCCAGCATTTT	CASSPDSRNPPQHF
.	15	TRBD1	TRBJ2-7	TRBV27	TGTGCCAGCAGCCTAATCTCGACAGGGGAGTACGAGCAGTACTTC	CASSLISTGEYEQYF
medium-sized	14	TRBD1	TRBJ1-1	TRBV18	TGTGCCAGCAAACCCGGGACAGATAACACTGAAGCTTTCTTT	CASKPGTDNTEAFF
few	15	.	TRBJ2-7	TRBV9	TGTGCCAGCAGCGAAATAGCTGCGGGGGCATCCGAGCAGTACTTC	CASSEIAAGASEQYF
few	12	.	TRBJ2-5	TRBV6-5	TGTGCCACTTCGGGACAACAAGAGACCCAGTACTTC	CATSGQQETQYF
.	14	.	TRBJ2-7	TRBV5-5	TGTGCCAGCAGCTTGGGTACAGGGCGGTACGAGCAGTACTTC	CASSLGTGRYEQYF
.	13	.	TRBJ2-7	TRBV6-5	TGTGCCAGCAGTTACAGAACTTCCTACGAGCAGTACTTC	CASSYRTSYEQYF